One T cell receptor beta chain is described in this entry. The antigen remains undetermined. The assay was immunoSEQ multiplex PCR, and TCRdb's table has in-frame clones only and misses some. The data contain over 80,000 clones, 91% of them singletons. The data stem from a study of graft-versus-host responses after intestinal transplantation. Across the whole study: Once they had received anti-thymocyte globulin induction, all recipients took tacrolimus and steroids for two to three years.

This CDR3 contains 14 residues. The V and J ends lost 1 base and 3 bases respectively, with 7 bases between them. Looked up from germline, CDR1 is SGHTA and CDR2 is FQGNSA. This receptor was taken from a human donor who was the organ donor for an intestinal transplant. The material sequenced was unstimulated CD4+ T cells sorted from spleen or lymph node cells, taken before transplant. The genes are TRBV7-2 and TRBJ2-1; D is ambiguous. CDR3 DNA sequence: TGTGCCAGCAGCTTAGGCCAGGTCTACAATGAGCAGTTCTTC. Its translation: CASSLGQVYNEQFF.